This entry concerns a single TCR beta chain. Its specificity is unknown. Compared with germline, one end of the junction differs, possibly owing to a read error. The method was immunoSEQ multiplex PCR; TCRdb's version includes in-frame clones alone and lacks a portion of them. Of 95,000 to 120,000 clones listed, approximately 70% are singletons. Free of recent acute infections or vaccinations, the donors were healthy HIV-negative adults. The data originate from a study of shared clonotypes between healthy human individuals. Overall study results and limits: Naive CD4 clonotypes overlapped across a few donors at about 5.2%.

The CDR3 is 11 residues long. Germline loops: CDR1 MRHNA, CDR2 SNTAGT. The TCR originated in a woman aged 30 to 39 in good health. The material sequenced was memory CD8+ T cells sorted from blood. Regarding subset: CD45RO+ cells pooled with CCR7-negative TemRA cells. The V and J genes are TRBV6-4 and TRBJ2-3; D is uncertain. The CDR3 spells CASSVPENRDF. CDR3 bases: TGTGCCAGCAGTGTTCCGGAGAATCGGGATTTT.